What follows are 11 T cell receptor beta chains derived from one specimen sequenced in a study of blood T cell repertoires in COVID-19. Some clones are missing from TCRdb's copy, which holds only in-frame ones; the method was immunoSEQ multiplex PCR. The table lists about 180,000 clones, 80% to 90% of them singletons. Sequenced sample: peripheral blood. These TCRs come from a human donor with active or convalescent COVID-19. The donor label of this sample is uncertain.

The chain joins TRBV2 to TRBJ1-2, with 9 bases matching TRBD1. There are 14 residues in the CDR3. J gave up 6 bases and V 10 bases, and 12 bases lay outside the gene matches. Germline CDR1 is SNHLY and CDR2 is FYNNEI. CDR3 protein: CATKGQGPSNGYTF. As DNA, the CDR3 is TGTGCCACCAAAGGACAGGGGCCTAGTAATGGCTACACCTTC.

This chain joins TRBV5-6 and TRBJ2-1; D might be TRBD2 (5 bases). From germline, CDR1 is SGHDT and CDR2 YYEEEE. The CDR3 spans 14 residues. Trimming shortened V by 0 bases and J by 4 bases, and 8 bases separated the two germline ends. The CDR3 spells CASSLGLKYNEQFF. Written as DNA, the CDR3 is TGTGCCAGCAGCTTGGGACTAAAATACAATGAGCAGTTCTTC.

CDR3 sequence (DNA): TGTGCCAGCAGCCCCCAGTCCTTAACAGGGTACGGAAACACCATATATTTT. Its translation is CASSPQSLTGYGNTIYF. The chain carries TRBV9 and TRBJ1-3; D is possibly TRBD1 (6 bases). Per germline, CDR1 SGDLS and CDR2 YYNGEE. The CDR3 has 17 amino acids. V gave up 4 bases and J gave up 4 bases, with 21 bases separating them.

This clone turned up a few times. This chain links TRBV6-5 with TRBJ2-1; 10 nucleotides align to TRBD2. CDR1 MNHEY and CDR2 SVGAGI come from the germline V gene. There are 16 residues in the CDR3. V lost 0 bases and J lost 8; bases outside the gene matches: 7. The CDR3 DNA reads TGTGCCAGCAGTTACTCGGGTAGCGGGGGGCCCGATGAGCAGTTCTTC. It encodes CASSYSGSGGPDEQFF.

This chain uses TRBV10-3 with TRBJ1-2, with D tentatively TRBD1 (6 bases). The CDR3 is 13 amino acids. Germline CDR1 and CDR2: ENHRY and SYGVKD. Trimming took 0 bases from V and 8 from J, leaving 10 bases between them. CDR3 bases: TGTGCCATCAGTGAGTCTAGGACAGCCGGCTACACCTTC. Its protein product is CAISESRTAGYTF.

The genes are TRBV9 and TRBJ2-2, with D perhaps matching TRBD2 (6 bases). The germline V gene has CDR1 SGDLS and CDR2 YYNGEE. V lost 3 bases and J lost 8, with 8 bases in between. There are 12 residues in the CDR3. The chain's CDR3 is CASSAGEGELFF. The CDR3 bases are TGTGCCAGCAGCGCGGGGGAGGGGGAGCTGTTTTTT.

The chain recombines TRBV5-4 with TRBJ1-2; D call uncertain. Germline CDR1 reads SGHNT; CDR2 reads YYREEE (reference sequence). The length of the CDR3 is 14 residues. Between the trimmed V and J ends, which lost 4 bases and 0 bases, there was a span of 10 bases. CDR3 protein: CASSPEQANYGYTF. CDR3 DNA: TGTGCCAGCAGCCCCGAGCAGGCTAACTATGGCTACACCTTC.

This clone has only a few counts. The rearrangement uses TRBV5-1 and TRBJ2-2; perhaps TRBD1 as D (5 bases). Germline CDR1 reads SGHRS; CDR2 reads YFSETQ. The CDR3 sequence is 15 residues long. V was shortened by 0 bases and J by 4 bases, with 10 bases between the two germline ends. The CDR3 loop reads CASSLDPDSTGELFF. CDR3 bases: TGCGCCAGCAGCTTGGATCCCGACAGCACCGGGGAGCTGTTTTTT.

About this clone: An end of the junction differs from the germline gene, which may be a read error. This chain links TRBV10-1 with TRBJ2-7; 9 bases map to TRBD1. From germline, CDR1 is WNHNN and CDR2 SYGVQD (reference sequence). The CDR3 extends over 13 amino acids. CDR3 nucleotides: TGCGCCACCAGTAAGACAGGGGGCTACGAGCAGTACTTC. Amino acids: CATSKTGGYEQYF.

The chain joins TRBV2 to TRBJ2-7; 8 bases line up with TRBD2. V was clipped by 0 bases and J by 5 bases; unmatched bases: 9. The length of the CDR3 is 16 residues. Germline CDR1 and CDR2: SNHLY and FYNNEI. CDR3 DNA: TGTGCCAGCAGTGAAGCCCTCTTAGCGGGAAAGGACGAGCAGTACTTC. Translation gives CASSEALLAGKDEQYF.

The chain couples TRBV9 to TRBJ2-2; TRBD2 matches 10 bases. The CDR3 is made up of 15 amino acids. Germline CDR1 is SGDLS and CDR2 is YYNGEE. J lost 5 bases, V lost 3 bases, and 4 bases had no gene match. CDR3 sequence: CASSEREGSTGELFF. For the CDR3, the DNA is TGTGCCAGCAGCGAGCGGGAGGGCTCGACCGGGGAGCTGTTTTTT.